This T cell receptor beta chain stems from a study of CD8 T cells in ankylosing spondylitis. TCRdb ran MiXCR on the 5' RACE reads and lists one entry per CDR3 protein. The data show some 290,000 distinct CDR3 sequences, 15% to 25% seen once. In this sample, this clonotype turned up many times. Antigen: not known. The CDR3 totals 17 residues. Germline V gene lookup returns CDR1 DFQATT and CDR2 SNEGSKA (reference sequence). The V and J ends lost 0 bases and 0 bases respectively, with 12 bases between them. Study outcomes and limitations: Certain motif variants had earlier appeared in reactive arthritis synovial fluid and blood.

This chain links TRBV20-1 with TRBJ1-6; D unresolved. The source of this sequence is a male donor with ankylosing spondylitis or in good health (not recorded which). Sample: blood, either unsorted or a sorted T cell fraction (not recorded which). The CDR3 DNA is TGCAGTGCTAGAGATTCGGGCTTGAGCTCCTATAATTCACCCCTCCACTTT. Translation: CSARDSGLSSYNSPLHF.